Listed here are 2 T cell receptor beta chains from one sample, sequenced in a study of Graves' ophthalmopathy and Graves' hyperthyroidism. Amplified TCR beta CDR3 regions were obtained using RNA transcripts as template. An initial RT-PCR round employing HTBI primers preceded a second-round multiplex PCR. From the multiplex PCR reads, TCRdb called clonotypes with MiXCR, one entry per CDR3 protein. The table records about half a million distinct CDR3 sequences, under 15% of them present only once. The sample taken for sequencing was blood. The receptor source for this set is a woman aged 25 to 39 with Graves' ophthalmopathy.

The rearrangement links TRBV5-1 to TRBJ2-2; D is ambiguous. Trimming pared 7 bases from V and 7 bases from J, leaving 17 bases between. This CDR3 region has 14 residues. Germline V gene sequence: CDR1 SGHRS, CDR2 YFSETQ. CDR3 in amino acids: CASARLELGGELFF. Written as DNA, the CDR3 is TGCGCCAGCGCAAGGCTGGAGTTGGGCGGGGAGCTGTTTTTT.

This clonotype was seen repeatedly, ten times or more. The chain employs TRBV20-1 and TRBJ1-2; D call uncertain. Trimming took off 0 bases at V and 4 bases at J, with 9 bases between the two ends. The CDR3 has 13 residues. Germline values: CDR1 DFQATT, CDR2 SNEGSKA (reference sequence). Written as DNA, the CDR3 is TGCAGTGCTAGAGATGGACTCGGCTATGGCTACACCTTC. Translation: CSARDGLGYGYTF.